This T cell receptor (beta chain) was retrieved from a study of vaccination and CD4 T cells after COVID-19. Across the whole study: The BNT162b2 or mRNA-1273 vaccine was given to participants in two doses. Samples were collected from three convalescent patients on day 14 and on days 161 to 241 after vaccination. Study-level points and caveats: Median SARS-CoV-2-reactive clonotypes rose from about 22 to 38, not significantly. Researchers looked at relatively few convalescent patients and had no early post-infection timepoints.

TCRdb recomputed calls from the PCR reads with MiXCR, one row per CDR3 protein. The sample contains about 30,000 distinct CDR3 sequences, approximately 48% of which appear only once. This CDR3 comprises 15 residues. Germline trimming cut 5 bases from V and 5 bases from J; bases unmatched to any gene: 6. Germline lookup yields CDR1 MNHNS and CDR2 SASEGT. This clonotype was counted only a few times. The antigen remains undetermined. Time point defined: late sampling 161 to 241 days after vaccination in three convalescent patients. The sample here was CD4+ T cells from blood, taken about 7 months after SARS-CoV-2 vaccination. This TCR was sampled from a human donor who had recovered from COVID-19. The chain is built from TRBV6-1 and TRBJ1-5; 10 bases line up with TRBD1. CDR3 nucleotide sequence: TGTGCCAGCAGTAAAAGGGACAGGGGAGATCAGCCCCAGCATTTT. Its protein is CASSKRDRGDQPQHF.